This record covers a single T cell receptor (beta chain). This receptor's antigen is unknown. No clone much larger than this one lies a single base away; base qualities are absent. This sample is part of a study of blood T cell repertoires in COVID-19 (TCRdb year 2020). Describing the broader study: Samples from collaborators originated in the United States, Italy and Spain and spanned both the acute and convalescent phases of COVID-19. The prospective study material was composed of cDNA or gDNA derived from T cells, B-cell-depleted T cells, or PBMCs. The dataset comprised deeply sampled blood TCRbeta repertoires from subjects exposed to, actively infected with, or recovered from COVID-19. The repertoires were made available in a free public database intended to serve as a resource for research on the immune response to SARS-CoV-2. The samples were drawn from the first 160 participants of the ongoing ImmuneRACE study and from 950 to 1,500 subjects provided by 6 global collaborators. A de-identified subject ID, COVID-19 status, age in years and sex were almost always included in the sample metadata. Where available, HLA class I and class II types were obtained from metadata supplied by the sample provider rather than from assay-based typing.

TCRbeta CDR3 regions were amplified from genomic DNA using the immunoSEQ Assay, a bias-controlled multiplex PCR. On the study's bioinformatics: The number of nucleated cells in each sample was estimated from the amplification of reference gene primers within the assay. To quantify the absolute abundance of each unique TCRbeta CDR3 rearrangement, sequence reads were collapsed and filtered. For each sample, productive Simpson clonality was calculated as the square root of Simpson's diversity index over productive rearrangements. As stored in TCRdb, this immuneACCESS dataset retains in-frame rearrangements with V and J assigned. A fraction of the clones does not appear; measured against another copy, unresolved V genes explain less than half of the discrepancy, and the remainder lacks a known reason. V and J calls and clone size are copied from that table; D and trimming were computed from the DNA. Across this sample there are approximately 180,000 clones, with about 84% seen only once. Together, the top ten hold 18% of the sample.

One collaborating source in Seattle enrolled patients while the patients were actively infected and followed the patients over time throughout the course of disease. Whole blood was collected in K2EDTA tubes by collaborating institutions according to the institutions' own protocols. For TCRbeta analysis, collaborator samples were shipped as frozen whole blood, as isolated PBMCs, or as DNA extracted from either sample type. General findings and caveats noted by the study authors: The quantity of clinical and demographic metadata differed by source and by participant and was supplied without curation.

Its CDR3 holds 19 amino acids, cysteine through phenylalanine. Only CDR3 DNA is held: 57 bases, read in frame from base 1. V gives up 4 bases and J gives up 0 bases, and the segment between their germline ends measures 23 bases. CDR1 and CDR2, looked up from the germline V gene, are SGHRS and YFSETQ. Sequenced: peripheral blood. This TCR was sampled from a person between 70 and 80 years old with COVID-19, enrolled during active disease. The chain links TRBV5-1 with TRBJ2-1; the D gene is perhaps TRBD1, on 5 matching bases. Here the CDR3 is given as CASSQGPPSDLSSYNEQFF. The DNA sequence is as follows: TGCGCCAGCAGCCAGGGCCCGCCTAGTGACCTGAGCTCCTACAATGAGCAGTTCTTC.